These 5 T cell receptor beta chains came from one sample sequenced in a study of cytomegalovirus exposure and HLA in healthy donors (dated 2017 in TCRdb). To prepare the library, the immunoSEQ multiplex PCR assay was applied. For the multiplex PCR, a mixture combining 60 forward primers for TCR Vbeta segments and 13 reverse primers for TCR Jbeta segments was used. This is the immuneACCESS table as TCRdb keeps it, with only in-frame sequences that have V and J called. A part of the clones is gone; compared with another copy, unresolved V genes explain less than half, and the rest is unexplained. In all, the sample holds 95,000 to 130,000 clones, and 81% of those were seen once. Clones ranked in the top ten supply 3.9% of the sample. The sample taken for sequencing was PBMCs. The receptors come from a woman aged 25-40 years in good health and CMV-seronegative.

This chain links TRBV11-3 with TRBJ2-3; a weak D match, TRBD2 (6 bases). The CDR3 sequence is 16 residues long. CDR1 is SGHNT, CDR2 YENEEA, per germline. The ends were cut back, 3 bases at V and 0 bases at J, with 13 bases in the middle. This CDR3 is CASSFKAGSSTDTQYF. CDR3 nucleotide sequence: TGTGCCAGCAGCTTTAAAGCGGGTTCTAGCACAGATACGCAGTATTTT. Drawing the rest from reference TRBV11-3 and TRBJ2-3, the complete variable domain is EAGVVQSPRYKIIEKKQPVAFWCNPISGHNTLYWYLQNLGQGPELLIRYENEEAVDDSQLPKDRFSAERLKGVDSTLKIQPAELGDSAVYLCASSFKAGSSTDTQYFGPGTRLTVL.

The V gene is TRBV6-5, the J gene TRBJ2-2, with no clear D. V lost 4 bases and J lost 10, with 7 bases in between. The CDR3 has 11 amino acids. Germline CDR1 is MNHEY and CDR2 is SVGAGI. CDR3 amino acids: CASSSTEELFF. The DNA for the CDR3 is TGTGCCAGCAGTTCCACAGAGGAGCTGTTTTTT.

V gene TRBV7-2 combines with J gene TRBJ2-1; 9 bases map to TRBD2. The V gene end was trimmed by 1 base and the J gene end by 4 bases; junction bases not matched to a gene: 11. This CDR3 has 18 amino acids. Germline V lookup: CDR1 SGHTA, CDR2 FQGNSA. In DNA, the CDR3 is TGTGCCAGCAGCTTAGGTCCCCGGGGGCTAGCGGGGTACAATGAGCAGTTCTTC. Protein sequence: CASSLGPRGLAGYNEQFF.

The J gene is TRBJ2-1, the V gene TRBV10-2, with TRBD2 identical over 13 bases. Germline V CDR1 and CDR2: WSHSY, SAAADI. The length of the CDR3 is 14 residues. Trimming removed 8 bases from V and 8 bases from J; junction bases left unmatched: 6. In DNA, the CDR3 is TGCGCCAGCTCCGGGACTAGCGGGAAGTATGAGCAGTTCTTC. Translating gives CASSGTSGKYEQFF.

J is TRBJ2-7 and V is TRBV9, with D hard to call. This CDR3 comprises 14 residues. Germline CDR1 is SGDLS and CDR2 is YYNGEE. V was trimmed by 0 bases and J by 6 bases, leaving 13 bases between them. The CDR3, as DNA: TGTGCCAGCAGCGTAGACAGTACACCGAGCGAGCAGTACTTC. Translated, it gives CASSVDSTPSEQYF. The full variable domain, in which reference TRBV9 and TRBJ2-7 provide the parts outside the CDR3, is DSGVTQTPKHLITATGQRVTLRCSPRSGDLSVYWYQQSLDQGLQFLIQYYNGEERAKGNILERFSAQQFPDLHSELNLSSLELGDSALYFCASSVDSTPSEQYFGPGTRLTVT.